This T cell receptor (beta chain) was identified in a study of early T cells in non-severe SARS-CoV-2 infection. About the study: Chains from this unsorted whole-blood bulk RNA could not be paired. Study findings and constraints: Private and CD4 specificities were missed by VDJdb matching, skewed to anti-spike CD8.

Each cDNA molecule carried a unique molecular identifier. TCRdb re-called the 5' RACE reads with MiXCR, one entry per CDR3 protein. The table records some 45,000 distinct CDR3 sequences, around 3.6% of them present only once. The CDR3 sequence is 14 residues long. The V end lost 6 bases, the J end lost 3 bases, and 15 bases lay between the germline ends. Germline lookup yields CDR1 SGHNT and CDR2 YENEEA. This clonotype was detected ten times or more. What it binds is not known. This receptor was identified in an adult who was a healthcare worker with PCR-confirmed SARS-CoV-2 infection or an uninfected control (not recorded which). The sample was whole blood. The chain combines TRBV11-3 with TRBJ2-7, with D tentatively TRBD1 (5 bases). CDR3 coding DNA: TGTGCCAGCAGGCGTATCGACAGTCTCTACGAGCAGTACTTC. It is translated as CASRRIDSLYEQYF.